These 13 T cell receptor beta chains share one sample of origin, sequenced in a study of cytomegalovirus exposure and HLA in healthy donors. Vbeta (60) and Jbeta (13) primers were used in the PCR. The protocol was immunoSEQ multiplex PCR, while the TCRdb copy is restricted to in-frame clones and leaves out a portion. Of approximately 100,000 clones in the sample, about 80% are singletons; the top ten hold around 12%. The sequenced sample consisted of PBMCs. The receptor set was obtained from a woman aged 40 to 55 in good health and CMV-seropositive.

The J gene is TRBJ2-5, the V gene TRBV7-7; 7 positions match TRBD1. Germline V gene lookup returns CDR1 SSHAT and CDR2 FNYEAQ (reference sequence). The CDR3 is 13 amino acids. V lost 5 bases and J lost 7; bases outside the gene matches: 7. CDR3 amino acids: CASSLRQGRTQYF. The CDR3 DNA reads TGTGCCAGCAGCCTTCGACAGGGCCGGACCCAGTACTTC.

The chain links TRBV30 to TRBJ2-5; D unclear. V shed 2 bases and J shed 5 bases, with 6 bases lying between them. Germline V lookup: CDR1 GTSNPN, CDR2 SVGIG (reference sequence). CDR3 size: 11 residues. Written as DNA, the CDR3 is TGTGCCTGGAGTCTCGGGGAGACCCAGTACTTC. It translates to CAWSLGETQYF.

This sequence joins TRBV2 and TRBJ1-3, with D perhaps TRBD1 (6 bases). Trimming removed 5 bases at V and 1 base at J, with 15 bases between. CDR1 is SNHLY, CDR2 FYNNEI, per germline. The CDR3 extends over 16 amino acids. The CDR3 region has the DNA TGTGCCAGCAGTACCCAACAGGGTGGGTCTGGAAACACCATATATTTT. Protein: CASSTQQGGSGNTIYF.

The sample holds a few counts of this clone. This chain connects TRBV2 to TRBJ1-5, with D unclear. CDR1 SNHLY and CDR2 FYNNEI come from the germline V gene. The germline V and J ends were trimmed by 6 bases and 7 bases, with 10 bases remaining between them. The length of the CDR3 is 12 residues. Here the CDR3 reads CASSLEWQPQHF. The CDR3 DNA reads as TGTGCCAGCAGCTTGGAGTGGCAGCCCCAGCATTTT.

This clone was detected a few times. The sample holds other DNA sequences that translate to the same CDR3. V usage is TRBV30 and J usage is TRBJ1-1, with a possible D match to TRBD1 (5 bases). The CDR3 is 13 amino acids. CDR1 and CDR2 (germline): GTSNPN, SVGIG (reference sequence). Trimming took off 0 bases at V and 3 bases at J, with 8 bases between the two ends. In DNA, the CDR3 is TGTGCCTGGAGTGTACAAGGGGACACTGAAGCTTTCTTT. Translated: CAWSVQGDTEAFF.

J is TRBJ1-4 and V is TRBV7-2; maybe TRBD1 (6 bases). The CDR3 runs 13 residues. V gave up 5 bases and J gave up 8 bases, with 12 bases separating them. Germline CDR1 reads SGHTA; CDR2 reads FQGNSA. The CDR3 coding sequence is TGTGCCAGCAGCCCGAGGGGGAGCGAAAAACTGTTTTTT. Translation: CASSPRGSEKLFF.

The gene calls are TRBV7-2 and TRBJ1-1, with TRBD1 as a possible D gene (6 bases). CDR1 and CDR2 (germline): SGHTA, FQGNSA. The V and J ends lost 0 bases and 5 bases respectively, with 19 bases between them. The CDR3 extends over 17 amino acids. The CDR3 here is CASSLAMSTQGTTEAFF. The CDR3, as DNA: TGTGCCAGCAGCTTAGCTATGAGTACTCAGGGGACGACTGAAGCTTTCTTT.

V and J are TRBV7-9 and TRBJ1-5; D call uncertain. The length of the CDR3 is 13 residues. The V and J ends lost 4 bases and 5 bases respectively, with 9 bases between them. Germline V gene data show CDR1 as SEHNR and CDR2 as FQNEAQ (reference sequence). CDR3 residues: CASSSGKDQPQHF. Written as DNA, the CDR3 is TGTGCCAGCAGCTCAGGAAAAGATCAGCCCCAGCATTTT.

The chain combines TRBV5-1 with TRBJ1-1; TRBD1 is a possible D gene (5 bases). From germline, CDR1 is SGHRS and CDR2 YFSETQ. Trimming pared 0 bases from V and 1 base from J, leaving 10 bases between. CDR3 size: 15 residues. CDR3 loop: CASSLGQTPNTEAFF. The CDR3, as DNA: TGCGCCAGCAGCTTGGGACAGACACCGAACACTGAAGCTTTCTTT.

The gene calls are TRBV4-1 and TRBJ2-3, with D possibly being TRBD2 (7 bases). V lost 4 bases to trimming and J lost 0 bases, with 26 bases between them. Germline CDR1 MGHRA, CDR2 YSYEKL. The CDR3 is made up of 20 amino acids. The CDR3 is CASSLRWGGGARTSTDTQYF. As DNA, the CDR3 is TGCGCCAGCAGCCTTCGGTGGGGAGGGGGGGCGAGGACTAGCACAGATACGCAGTATTTT.

The chain uses TRBV19 and TRBJ2-7; D not resolved. V lost 1 base and J lost 1, with 11 bases in between. CDR1 and CDR2 (germline): LNHDA, SQIVND (reference sequence). The CDR3 has 15 residues. This CDR3 is CASSIASHPSYEQYF. The CDR3 region has the DNA TGTGCCAGTAGTATAGCCAGTCATCCATCCTACGAGCAGTACTTC. The entire variable domain, with the rest obtained from reference TRBV19 and TRBJ2-7, is as follows: DGGITQSPKYLFRKEGQNVTLSCEQNLNHDAMYWYRQDPGQGLRLIYYSQIVNDFQKGDIAEGYSVSREKKESFPLTVTSAQKNPTAFYLCASSIASHPSYEQYFGPGTRLTVT.

V and J are TRBV4-1 and TRBJ1-6; D is uncertain. V was pared by 4 bases and J by 12 bases, with 13 bases between. The CDR3 length is 13 residues. Germline loops: CDR1 MGHRA, CDR2 YSYEKL. Written as DNA, the CDR3 is TGCGCCAGCAGCCTAGAAGGGCGGGGACCCCTCCACTTT. Translating it yields CASSLEGRGPLHF.

This sequence joins TRBV6-5 and TRBJ2-7; the match to TRBD2 covers 9 bases. V lost 8 bases and J lost 2; bases outside the gene matches: 7. The length of the CDR3 is 14 residues. Germline V CDR1 and CDR2: MNHEY, SVGAGI. CDR3 nucleotide sequence: TGTGCCAGCGGAATAGCGGGGGCTACCTACGAGCAGTACTTC. The encoded protein is CASGIAGATYEQYF.